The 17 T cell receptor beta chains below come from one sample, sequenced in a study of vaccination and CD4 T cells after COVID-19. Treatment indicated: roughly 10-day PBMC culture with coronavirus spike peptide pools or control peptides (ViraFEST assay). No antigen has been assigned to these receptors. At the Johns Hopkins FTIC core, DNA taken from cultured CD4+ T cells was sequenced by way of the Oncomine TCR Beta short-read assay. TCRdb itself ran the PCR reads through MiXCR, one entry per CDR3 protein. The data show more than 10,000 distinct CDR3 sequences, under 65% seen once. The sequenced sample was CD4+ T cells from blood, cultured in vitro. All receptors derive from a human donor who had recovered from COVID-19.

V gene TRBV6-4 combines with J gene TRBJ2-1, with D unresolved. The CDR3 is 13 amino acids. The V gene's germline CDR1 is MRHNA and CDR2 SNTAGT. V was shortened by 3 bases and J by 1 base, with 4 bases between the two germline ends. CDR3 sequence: CASSEGSYNEQFF. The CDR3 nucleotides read TGTGCCAGCAGTGAGGGATCCTACAATGAGCAGTTCTTC.

The chain's CDR3 is CASSVAGSPLHF. CDR3 nucleotides: TGTGCCAGCAGCGTAGCGGGTTCACCCCTCCACTTT. The J gene is TRBJ1-6, the V gene TRBV9; D unresolved. This CDR3 region has 12 residues. V dropped 0 bases and J dropped 9 bases, with 4 bases sitting between them. Germline CDR1 is SGDLS and CDR2 is YYNGEE.

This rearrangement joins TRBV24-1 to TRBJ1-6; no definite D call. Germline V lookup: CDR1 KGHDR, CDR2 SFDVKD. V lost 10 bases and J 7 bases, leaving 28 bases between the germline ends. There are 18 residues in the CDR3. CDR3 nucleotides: TGTGCCACGCGGAGACATGCGGAGGGAGGGAGGTCGAATTCACCCCTCCACTTT. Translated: CATRRHAEGGRSNSPLHF.

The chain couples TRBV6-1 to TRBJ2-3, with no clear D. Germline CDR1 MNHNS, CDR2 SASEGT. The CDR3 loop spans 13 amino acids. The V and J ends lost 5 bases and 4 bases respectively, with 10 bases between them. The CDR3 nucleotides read TGTGCCAGCAGTAATTTGGGCCCAGATACGCAGTATTTT. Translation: CASSNLGPDTQYF.

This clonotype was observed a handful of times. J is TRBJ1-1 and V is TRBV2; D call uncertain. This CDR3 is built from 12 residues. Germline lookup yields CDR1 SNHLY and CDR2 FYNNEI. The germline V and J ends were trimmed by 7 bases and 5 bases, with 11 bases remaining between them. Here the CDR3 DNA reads TGTGCCAGCATGTACAGACGGACTGAAGCTTTCTTT. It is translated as CASMYRRTEAFF.

This CDR3 is CASSPGTLLGEQFF. The CDR3 region has the DNA TGTGCCAGTAGTCCCGGGACCCTGTTGGGTGAGCAGTTCTTC. The rearrangement uses TRBV19 and TRBJ2-1; D may correspond to TRBD1 or TRBD2 (5 bases each). V was cut by 5 bases and J by 9 bases, with 17 bases left in between. The V gene's germline CDR1 is LNHDA and CDR2 SQIVND (reference sequence). The CDR3 sequence is 14 residues long.

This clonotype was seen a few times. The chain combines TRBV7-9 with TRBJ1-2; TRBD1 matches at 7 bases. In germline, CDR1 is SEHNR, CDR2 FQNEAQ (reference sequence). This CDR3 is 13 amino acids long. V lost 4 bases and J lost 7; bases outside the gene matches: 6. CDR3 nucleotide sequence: TGTGCCAGCAGCTCCGACAGGGTTTTTGGCTACACCTTC. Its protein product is CASSSDRVFGYTF. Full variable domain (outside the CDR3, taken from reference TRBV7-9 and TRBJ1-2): DTGVSQNPRHKITKRGQNVTFRCDPISEHNRLYWYRQTLGQGPEFLTYFQNEAQLEKSRLLSDRFSAERPKGSFSTLEIQRTEQGDSAMYLCASSSDRVFGYTFGSGTRLTVV.

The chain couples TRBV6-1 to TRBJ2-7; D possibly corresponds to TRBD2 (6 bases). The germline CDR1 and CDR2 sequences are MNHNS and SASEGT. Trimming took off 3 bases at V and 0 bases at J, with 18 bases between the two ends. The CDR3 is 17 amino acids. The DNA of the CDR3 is TGTGCCAGCAGTGATGGGGTGGGCGGGATAATCTCCTACGAGCAGTACTTC. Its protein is CASSDGVGGIISYEQYF.

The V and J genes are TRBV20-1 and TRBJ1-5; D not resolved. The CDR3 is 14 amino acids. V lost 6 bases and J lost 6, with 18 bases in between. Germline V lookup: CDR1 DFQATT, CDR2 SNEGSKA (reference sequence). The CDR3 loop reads CSARFPYEVQPQHF. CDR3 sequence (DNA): TGCAGTGCCCGGTTTCCCTACGAGGTTCAGCCCCAGCATTTT.

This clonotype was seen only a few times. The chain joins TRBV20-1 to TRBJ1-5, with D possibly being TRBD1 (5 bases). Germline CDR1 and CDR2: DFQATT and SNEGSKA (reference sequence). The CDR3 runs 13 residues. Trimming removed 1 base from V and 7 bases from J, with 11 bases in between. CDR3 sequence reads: CSARVGGYQPQHF. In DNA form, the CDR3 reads TGCAGTGCTAGAGTTGGGGGGTACCAGCCCCAGCATTTT.

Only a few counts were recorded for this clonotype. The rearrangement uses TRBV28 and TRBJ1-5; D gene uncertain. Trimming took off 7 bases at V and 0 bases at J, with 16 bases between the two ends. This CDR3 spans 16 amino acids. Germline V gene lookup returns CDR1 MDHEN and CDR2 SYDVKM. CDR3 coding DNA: TGTGCCAGCACCACCACCGACACGTATAGCAATCAGCCCCAGCATTTT. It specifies CASTTTDTYSNQPQHF.

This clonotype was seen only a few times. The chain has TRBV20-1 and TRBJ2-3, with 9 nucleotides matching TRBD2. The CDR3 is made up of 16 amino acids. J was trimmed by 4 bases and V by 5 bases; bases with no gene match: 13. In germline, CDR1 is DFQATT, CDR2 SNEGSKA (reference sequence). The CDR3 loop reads CSAGVGAGGLADTQYF. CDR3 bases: TGCAGTGCTGGAGTCGGTGCGGGAGGGCTGGCAGATACGCAGTATTTT.

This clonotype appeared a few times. Written as DNA, the CDR3 is TGCAGTGCTAGGCGAAATGAAAAACTGTTTTTT. Protein sequence: CSARRNEKLFF. V usage is TRBV20-1 and J usage is TRBJ1-4; D gene ambiguous. Germline V gene sequence: CDR1 DFQATT, CDR2 SNEGSKA (reference sequence). The CDR3 extends over 11 amino acids. The ends were cut back, 3 bases at V and 5 bases at J, with 4 bases in the middle.

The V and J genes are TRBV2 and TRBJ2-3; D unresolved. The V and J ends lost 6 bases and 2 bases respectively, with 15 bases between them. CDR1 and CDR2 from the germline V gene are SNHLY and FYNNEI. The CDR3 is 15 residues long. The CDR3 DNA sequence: TGTGCCAGCAGCGAACTTGGGCTAAACACAGATACGCAGTATTTT. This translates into CASSELGLNTDTQYF.

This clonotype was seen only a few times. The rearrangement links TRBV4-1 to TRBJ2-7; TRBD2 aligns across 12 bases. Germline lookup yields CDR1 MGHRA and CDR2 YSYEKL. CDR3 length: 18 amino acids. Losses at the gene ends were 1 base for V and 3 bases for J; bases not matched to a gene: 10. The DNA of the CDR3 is TGCGCCAGCAGCCAAGTTTTCTTGACTAGCGGGAGCGTCTACGAGCAGTACTTC. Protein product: CASSQVFLTSGSVYEQYF.

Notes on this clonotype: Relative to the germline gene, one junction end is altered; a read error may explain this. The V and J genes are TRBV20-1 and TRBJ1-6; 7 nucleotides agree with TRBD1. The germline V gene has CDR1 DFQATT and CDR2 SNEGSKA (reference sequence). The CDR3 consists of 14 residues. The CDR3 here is CSAQGQRMDSPLRF. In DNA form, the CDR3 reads TGCAGTGCCCAGGGACAGAGAATGGATTCACCCCTCCGCTTT.

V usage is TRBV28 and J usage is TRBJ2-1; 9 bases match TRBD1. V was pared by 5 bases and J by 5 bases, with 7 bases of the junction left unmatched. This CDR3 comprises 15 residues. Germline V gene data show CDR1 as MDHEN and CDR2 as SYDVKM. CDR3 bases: TGTGCCAGCAGTCCACGGGACAGGGTAAACAATGAGCAGTTCTTC. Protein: CASSPRDRVNNEQFF.